This T cell receptor (beta chain) was observed in a study of CD8+ T cells in alopecia areata (dated by TCRdb to the late 2010s). Describing the broader study: Treated patients were enrolled in an open-label pilot trial of oral tofacitinib at 5 to 10 mg twice daily for moderate-to-severe alopecia areata. Tofacitinib was given for 6 to 18 months, followed by 6 months of follow-up off drug to assess delayed response and recurrence. To study T cell clonal expansion in alopecia areata, the researchers applied high-throughput TCRbeta sequencing to both the C3H/HeJ mouse model and human patients. On the human side, TCRbeta sequencing was run on scalp tissue and on sorted CD4+ and CD8+ peripheral blood T cells from healthy controls and from alopecia areata patients with either patchy or totalis/universalis disease. Biopsies were taken from tofacitinib-treated patients at baseline and at 4 and 24 weeks of treatment, and a later scalp biopsy was taken in several of the tofacitinib-treated patients. Scalp clonality was compared among normal scalp (n=4), patchy alopecia areata scalp (n=8), and alopecia totalis/universalis scalp (n=8). The RNA source kit depended on sample type: the PAXgene miRNA kit for fixed scalp, the miRNeasy kit for PBMCs, and the RNeasy kit for mouse skin. TCRbeta CDR3 regions were amplified by immunoSEQ multiplex PCR with 35 Vbeta forward and 13 Jbeta reverse primers.

CDR1 is given as SGDLS and CDR2 as YYNGEE, both from the germline V gene. V is cut by 7 bases and J by 1 base, and the space between the germline ends is 11 bases. The CDR3 sequence holds 13 residues, the cysteine and phenylalanine included. Of the read, only the CDR3 DNA is kept; its 39 bases are in frame from base 1. The time point label corresponds to: baseline before oral tofacitinib. Lesional scalp punch biopsies and peripheral blood were obtained from alopecia areata patients. PBMCs were isolated by density centrifugation and stained for CD3, CD4 and CD8, after which CD4+ and CD8+ T cells were sorted on a FACSAria. Library preparation employed the immunoSEQ multiplex PCR assay. RNA was extracted from all samples and reverse transcribed into cDNA as template for TCR sequencing. First-strand cDNA was synthesized with SuperScript III using a 2:1 mix of oligo-dT and random hexamers. A synthetic immune receptor repertoire was used to assess amplification bias, and residual bias was removed computationally. As for the original processing: Raw reads were preprocessed for error removal, and CDR3 was defined according to IMGT conventions as running from the conserved cysteine to phenylalanine. To get clonality, Shannon entropy was normalized by log2 of the number of productive unique TCRs and the result was subtracted from 1. CD4 or CD8 identity of scalp clones was inferred by cross-referencing scalp TCRbeta sequences with sorted blood CD4 and CD8 repertoires. The clones in this table, taken by TCRdb from immuneACCESS, are in-frame only. Not every clone is retained; where verified, under half of the shortfall comes from an unresolved V gene, and the cause of the rest is unknown. That table gives V, J and clone size, and the DNA gave D and trimming. This sample gives approximately 180,000 clones in total; over 50% of them show up just once. Roughly 15% of the sample is taken by the ten largest.

As concerns this clone: Its recognized antigen is unknown. One base away there is no much larger clone; base qualities are not given.

On the study overall, not on this receptor specifically: TCR sequences shared between patients were less clear than in mice, possibly partly because of HLA diversity in the patient population. Resident alphabeta T cells in normal human skin are also sequenced, complicating scalp TCR repertoire analysis, unlike mouse skin dominated by gammadelta T cells. Lesional scalp, especially in alopecia totalis/universalis, showed higher clonality and more expanded CD8+ clones than normal scalp, suggesting antigenic drive.

The sequence is built from TRBV9 and TRBJ1-1, with the D segment identity uncertain. The sample was CD4+ T cells sorted from blood, taken at week 0. This sequence originates from a human donor with alopecia areata. The DNA reads TGTGCCAGCGCTGATGTGGGGAACACTGAAGCTTTCTTT. Its translation reads: CASADVGNTEAFF.